The next 28 T cell receptor beta chains were all read from a single sample in a study of blood T cell repertoires in COVID-19. Method: immunoSEQ multiplex PCR; TCRdb's copy keeps in-frame clones and lacks some. The table shows more than 90,000 clones, with around 85% occurring only once. Source material: peripheral blood. The receptor set was obtained from a woman aged 60-75 years with COVID-19, enrolled during active disease.

The V gene is TRBV11-2, the J gene TRBJ2-1, with D perhaps TRBD1 (5 bases). Trimming took off 5 bases at V and 8 bases at J, with 13 bases between the two ends. Germline assignment: CDR1 SGHAT and CDR2 FQNNGV. The CDR3 spans 13 residues. CDR3 in amino acids: CASSHTGRDEQFF. DNA for the CDR3: TGTGCCAGCAGCCACACAGGCCGGGATGAGCAGTTCTTC.

The chain uses TRBV5-4 and TRBJ2-1; the match to TRBD2 covers 11 bases. After removal of 0 bases from V and 4 bases from J, the junction contained 9 bases not matched to a gene. The CDR3 totals 18 residues. Per the germline V gene, CDR1 is SGHNT and CDR2 is YYREEE (reference sequence). CDR3 coding DNA: TGTGCCAGCAGCTTGGTCATTAGCGGGGGGGCGTCTTACAATGAGCAGTTCTTC. Translation gives CASSLVISGGASYNEQFF.

The chain carries TRBV5-4 and TRBJ1-4; no definite D call. This CDR3 is 17 amino acids long. V shed 0 bases and J shed 7 bases, with 19 bases lying between them. CDR1 and CDR2 (germline): SGHNT, YYREEE (reference sequence). CDR3 nucleotide sequence: TGTGCCAGCAGCTTGGGTCTGGGAGGCCCCCTGGGTGAAAAACTGTTTTTT. Translating gives CASSLGLGGPLGEKLFF.

The chain uses TRBV19 and TRBJ1-2; D uncertain. The germline gives CDR1 LNHDA, CDR2 SQIVND (reference sequence). The CDR3 runs to 13 residues. With 7 bases removed from V and 4 bases from J, the gap between germline ends came to 13 bases. The CDR3 protein is CASKRDTVYGYTF. The CDR3 region has the DNA TGTGCCAGTAAGCGGGATACCGTCTATGGCTACACCTTC.

The chain carries TRBV4-1 and TRBJ1-5; D is undetermined. CDR3 size: 14 residues. Germline CDR1 is MGHRA and CDR2 is YSYEKL. Trimming pared 5 bases from V and 1 base from J, leaving 9 bases between. The CDR3 coding sequence is TGCGCCAGCAGCGTGGGGAGAAGCAATCAGCCCCAGCATTTT. This codes for CASSVGRSNQPQHF.

The genes are TRBV5-1 and TRBJ1-5; the match to TRBD1 covers 11 bases. V lost 3 bases, J lost 5 bases, and 4 bases stayed unmatched. There are 15 residues in the CDR3. The germline CDR1 and CDR2 sequences are SGHRS and YFSETQ. CDR3 sequence: CASSSGTGGYQPQHF. CDR3 sequence (DNA): TGCGCCAGCAGCTCCGGGACAGGGGGATATCAGCCCCAGCATTTT.

The chain employs TRBV4-3 and TRBJ2-6, with no clear D. CDR3 length: 14 amino acids. The germline CDR1 and CDR2 sequences are LGHNA and YSLEER. Trimming took off 0 bases at V and 4 bases at J, with 4 bases between the two ends. The CDR3 DNA follows: TGCGCCAGCAGCCAAGAGACAGGGGCCAACGTCCTGACTTTC. This translates into CASSQETGANVLTF.

This chain links TRBV7-9 with TRBJ2-7; 7 nucleotides align to TRBD2. Germline V gene data show CDR1 as SEHNR and CDR2 as FQNEAQ (reference sequence). V trimming: 1 base; J trimming: 2 bases; junction bases outside the gene matches: 5. This CDR3 region has 15 residues. CDR3 loop: CASSLGSSGAYEQYF. CDR3 bases: TGTGCCAGCAGCTTAGGGTCTAGCGGAGCCTACGAGCAGTACTTC.

J is TRBJ1-4 and V is TRBV7-8, with 11 bases matching TRBD1. The CDR3 has 17 amino acids. Germline V gives CDR1 SGHVS, CDR2 FQNEAQ. The ends lost 5 bases at V and 6 bases at J; junction bases unmatched: 11. The CDR3 loop is CASSLTDRDRGDEKLFF. The DNA for the CDR3 is TGTGCCAGCAGCCTCACGGACCGGGACAGGGGGGATGAAAAACTGTTTTTT.

The chain combines TRBV18 with TRBJ2-3; 7 nucleotides match TRBD2. Germline CDR1 and CDR2: KGHSH and LQKENI. CDR3 length: 12 amino acids. V lost 3 bases, J lost 6 bases, and 0 bases stayed unmatched. CDR3 protein: CASSPGRDTQYF. Written as DNA, the CDR3 is TGTGCCAGCTCACCCGGGAGGGATACGCAGTATTTT. Variable domain in full (rest from reference TRBV18 and TRBJ2-3): NAGVMQNPRHLVRRRGQEARLRCSPMKGHSHVYWYRQLPEEGLKFMVYLQKENIIDESGMPKERFSAEFPKEGPSILRIQQVVRGDSAAYFCASSPGRDTQYFGPGTRLTVL.

CDR3 sequence: CASRPGGAKNIQYF. CDR3 nucleotides: TGTGCCAGCAGGCCAGGGGGCGCCAAAAACATTCAGTACTTC. V usage is TRBV28 and J usage is TRBJ2-4; 8 bases map to TRBD1. The CDR3 covers 14 residues. CDR1 MDHEN and CDR2 SYDVKM come from the germline V gene. J was trimmed by 1 base and V by 6 bases; bases with no gene match: 2.

There are a few counts of this clone. The gene calls are TRBV19 and TRBJ1-1; the D gene is possibly TRBD1 (6 bases). Trimming took off 7 bases at V and 0 bases at J, with 18 bases between the two ends. CDR3 size: 16 residues. Germline values: CDR1 LNHDA, CDR2 SQIVND (reference sequence). In DNA form, the CDR3 reads TGTGCCAGTAACCGACTCAGGGGCAGCGTGAACACTGAAGCTTTCTTT. Translation gives CASNRLRGSVNTEAFF.

V and J are TRBV2 and TRBJ2-3, with 15 bases that match TRBD2. Germline CDR1 is SNHLY and CDR2 is FYNNEI. V shed 3 bases and J 8 bases; nucleotides not matched to a gene: 6. This CDR3 has 16 residues. The CDR3, as DNA: TGTGCCAGCAGTGATCGGACTAGCGGGGGGGCGGGTACGCAGTATTTT. Protein sequence: CASSDRTSGGAGTQYF.

A few counts support this clone. The chain couples TRBV10-3 to TRBJ2-3; 13 bases fit TRBD2. Germline V gene lookup returns CDR1 ENHRY and CDR2 SYGVKD. This CDR3 has 15 amino acids. The V and J ends lost 2 bases and 6 bases, in that order; junction bases with no gene match: 2. The CDR3 reads CAISEGLAGADTQYF. The CDR3 DNA is TGTGCCATCAGTGAGGGACTAGCGGGGGCTGATACGCAGTATTTT.

The genes are TRBV19 and TRBJ1-5, with TRBD1 matching over 8 bases. From germline, CDR1 is LNHDA and CDR2 SQIVND (reference sequence). The CDR3 has 16 amino acids. Trimming removed 0 bases from V and 6 bases from J; junction bases left unmatched: 7. CDR3 in amino acids: CASSIDLWQGAQPQHF. The CDR3 DNA reads as TGTGCCAGTAGTATAGATTTGTGGCAGGGGGCTCAGCCCCAGCATTTT.

The chain couples TRBV5-1 to TRBJ2-5; no reliable D call. The V and J ends lost 4 bases and 2 bases respectively, with 12 bases between them. From germline, CDR1 is SGHRS and CDR2 YFSETQ. The CDR3 contains 14 residues. DNA of the CDR3: TGCGCCAGCAGCCCAACACAGCCGCAAGAGACCCAGTACTTC. Protein: CASSPTQPQETQYF.

Regarding this clone: Compared with germline, one end of the junction differs, possibly owing to a read error. The gene calls are TRBV5-1 and TRBJ2-2, with 7 positions matching TRBD2. Germline V gene data show CDR1 as SGHRS and CDR2 as YFSETQ. The CDR3 runs 15 residues. CDR3 region: CARSLWGGTTGELFF. CDR3 bases: TGCGCCCGCAGCTTGTGGGGGGGGACCACCGGGGAGCTGTTTTTT.

V is TRBV30 and J is TRBJ1-2; weak D call: TRBD1 (5 bases). Germline V gene data show CDR1 as GTSNPN and CDR2 as SVGIG (reference sequence). Deletions cut 0 bases from V and 7 bases from J, with 12 bases between. The CDR3 runs 13 residues. In DNA, the CDR3 is TGTGCCTGGAGTGTTGGGGGGTTTAGTGGCTACACCTTC. Amino acids: CAWSVGGFSGYTF. The entire variable domain, with the rest obtained from reference TRBV30 and TRBJ1-2, is as follows: SQTIHQWPATLVQPVGSPLSLECTVEGTSNPNLYWYRQAAGRGLQLLFYSVGIGQISSEVPQNLSASRPQDRQFILSSKKLLLSDSGFYLCAWSVGGFSGYTFGSGTRLTVV.

This clone was counted once. This chain uses TRBV30 with TRBJ1-5; tentative D call: TRBD1 (5 bases). Germline lookup yields CDR1 GTSNPN and CDR2 SVGIG (reference sequence). V dropped 1 base and J dropped 6 bases, with 13 bases sitting between them. The CDR3 runs 14 residues. CDR3 nucleotide sequence: TGTGCCTGGAGTGCAGGACATACATCTCAGCCCCAGCATTTT. Protein: CAWSAGHTSQPQHF. The variable domain in full, with the rest retrieved from reference TRBV30 and TRBJ1-5, is SQTIHQWPATLVQPVGSPLSLECTVEGTSNPNLYWYRQAAGRGLQLLFYSVGIGQISSEVPQNLSASRPQDRQFILSSKKLLLSDSGFYLCAWSAGHTSQPQHFGDGTRLSIL.

V and J are TRBV13 and TRBJ2-7, with D possibly TRBD1 on 7 matching bases. Per germline, CDR1 PRHDT and CDR2 FYEKMQ (reference sequence). With 0 bases removed from V and 5 bases from J, the gap between germline ends came to 20 bases. This CDR3 has 17 amino acids. This CDR3 reads CASSLGRGGRGVHEQYF. The CDR3 bases are TGTGCCAGCAGCTTAGGGCGTGGGGGCAGGGGGGTCCACGAGCAGTACTTC.

The rearrangement joins TRBV18 to TRBJ1-6; D may be TRBD1 (6 bases). CDR3 size: 16 residues. Deletions cut 3 bases from V and 7 bases from J, with 16 bases between. Per germline, CDR1 KGHSH and CDR2 LQKENI. The CDR3 DNA is TGTGCCAGCTCACCTGAAGGGGGAAGAGGAAATTCACCCCTCCACTTT. Its protein is CASSPEGGRGNSPLHF. Full variable domain (missing parts from reference TRBV18 and TRBJ1-6): NAGVMQNPRHLVRRRGQEARLRCSPMKGHSHVYWYRQLPEEGLKFMVYLQKENIIDESGMPKERFSAEFPKEGPSILRIQQVVRGDSAAYFCASSPEGGRGNSPLHFGNGTRLTVT.

This sequence joins TRBV2 and TRBJ1-3, with no clear D. The CDR3 runs to 12 residues. Germline CDR1 SNHLY, CDR2 FYNNEI. The germline V and J ends were trimmed by 4 bases and 4 bases, with 5 bases remaining between them. The CDR3 region is CASSVAGNTIYF. The CDR3 nucleotides read TGTGCCAGCAGTGTGGCCGGAAACACCATATATTTT.

The chain links TRBV4-1 to TRBJ1-5; D is unclear. The CDR3 spans 13 residues. V was pared by 2 bases and J by 3 bases, with 5 bases between. CDR1 and CDR2 (germline): MGHRA, YSYEKL. The CDR3 coding sequence is TGCGCCAGCAGCCAATCCGTCAATCAGCCCCAGCATTTT. Encoded protein: CASSQSVNQPQHF.

This clone was seen just once. The V gene is TRBV18, the J gene TRBJ1-1; the D gene is possibly TRBD1 (6 bases). Per germline, CDR1 KGHSH and CDR2 LQKENI. V was pared by 6 bases and J by 3 bases, with 17 bases between. The CDR3 sequence is 15 residues long. CDR3 nucleotides: TGTGCCAGCTCCCGGACTAGGGGGATCGACACTGAAGCTTTCTTT. This gives the protein CASSRTRGIDTEAFF.

The chain is built from TRBV29-1 and TRBJ2-7; 7 bases align to TRBD1. V was clipped by 2 bases and J by 4 bases; unmatched bases: 5. The CDR3 extends over 13 amino acids. From germline, CDR1 is SQVTM and CDR2 ANQGSEA. As DNA, the CDR3 is TGCAGCGTTGAAAAAGGGACAGCATACGAGCAGTACTTC. Its protein is CSVEKGTAYEQYF.

In its sample, this clone was seen once. V gene TRBV29-1 combines with J gene TRBJ1-2; no clear D. V was clipped by 4 bases and J by 1 base, with 16 bases between them. The CDR3 runs 15 residues. The germline V gene encodes CDR1 SQVTM and CDR2 ANQGSEA. Written as DNA, the CDR3 is TGCAGCGTTGCGGTTTTCGGGAGGATTAACTATGGCTACACCTTC. This sequence encodes CSVAVFGRINYGYTF. The full variable domain, its missing parts supplied by reference TRBV29-1 and TRBJ1-2, is SAVISQKPSRDICQRGTSLTIQCQVDSQVTMMFWYRQQPGQSLTLIATANQGSEATYESGFVIDKFPISRPNLTFSTLTVSNMSPEDSSIYLCSVAVFGRINYGYTFGSGTRLTVV.

This clone has only one observation. Written as DNA, the CDR3 is TGTGCCAGCAGTGACTCGATTGGGGCAAATGAGCAGTTCTTC. Translation gives CASSDSIGANEQFF. The chain has TRBV6-4 and TRBJ2-1, with D perhaps TRBD1 (5 bases). CDR1 MRHNA and CDR2 SNTAGT come from the germline V gene. This CDR3 contains 14 residues. V was clipped by 0 bases and J by 7 bases, with 10 bases between them.

The chain uses TRBV7-2 and TRBJ2-3; 7 bases map to TRBD2. The CDR3 sequence is 15 residues long. Germline trimming cut 6 bases from V and 4 bases from J; bases unmatched to any gene: 10. Germline V lookup: CDR1 SGHTA, CDR2 FQGNSA. The CDR3 reads CASSFQTSPADTQYF. The DNA for the CDR3 is TGTGCCAGCAGTTTCCAGACTAGCCCCGCAGATACGCAGTATTTT.